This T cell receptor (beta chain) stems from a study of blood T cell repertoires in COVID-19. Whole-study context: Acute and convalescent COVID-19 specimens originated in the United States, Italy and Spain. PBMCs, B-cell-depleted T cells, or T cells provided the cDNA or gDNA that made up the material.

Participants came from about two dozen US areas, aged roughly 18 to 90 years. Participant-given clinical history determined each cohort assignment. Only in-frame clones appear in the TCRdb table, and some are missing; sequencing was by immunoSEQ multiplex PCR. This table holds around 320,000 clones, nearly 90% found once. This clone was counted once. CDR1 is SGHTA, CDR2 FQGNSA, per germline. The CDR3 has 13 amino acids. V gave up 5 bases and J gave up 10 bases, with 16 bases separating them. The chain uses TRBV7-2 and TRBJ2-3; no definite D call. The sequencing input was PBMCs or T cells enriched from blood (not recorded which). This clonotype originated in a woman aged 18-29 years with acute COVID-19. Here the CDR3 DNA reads TGTGCCAGCAGCCTCTTTGGAGACGCCCCGCAGTATTTT. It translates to CASSLFGDAPQYF.